This T cell receptor (beta chain) originates from a study of blood T cells in healthy people across ages. CDR1 ENHRY and CDR2 SYGVKD come from the germline V gene. Trimming took 6 bases from V and 4 from J, leaving 15 bases between them. CDR3 length: 14 residues. As regards this clonotype: Its antigen is not known.

The authors ran a second PCR of about 7 to 12 cycles using a sample-barcoded 5' primer and a J-beta primer mix. Using its own MiXCR run on the 5' RACE reads, TCRdb lists one record per CDR3 protein. The repertoire holds about 1.8 million distinct CDR3 sequences, with 49% as singletons. Regarding the study as a whole: The long-lived group displayed more naive CD4+ cells, plus higher diversity, than the aged donors did.

This clonotype was obtained from a woman aged 40 to 55 in good health. The gene calls are TRBV10-3 and TRBJ1-1; D remains unclear. Material for sequencing was blood. CDR3 bases: TGTGCCATCAGGGGTAACAGTTATATCACTGAAGCTTTCTTT. Protein product: CAIRGNSYITEAFF.